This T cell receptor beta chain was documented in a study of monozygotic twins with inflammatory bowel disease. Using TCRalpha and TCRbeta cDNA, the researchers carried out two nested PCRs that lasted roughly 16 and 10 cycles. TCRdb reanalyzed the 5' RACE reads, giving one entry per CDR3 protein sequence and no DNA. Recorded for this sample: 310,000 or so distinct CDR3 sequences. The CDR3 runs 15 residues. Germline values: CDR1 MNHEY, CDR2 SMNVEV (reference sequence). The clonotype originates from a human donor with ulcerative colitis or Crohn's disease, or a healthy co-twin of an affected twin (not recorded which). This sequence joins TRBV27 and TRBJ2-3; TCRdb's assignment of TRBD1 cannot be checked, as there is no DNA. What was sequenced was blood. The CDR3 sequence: CASSLSASGLDTQYF.